A selection of T cell receptor beta chains follows, all from one sample in a study of CD8 T cells in ankylosing spondylitis. TCRdb ran MiXCR on the 5' RACE reads and lists one entry per CDR3 protein. The sample lists hundreds of thousands of distinct CDR3 sequences, 32% seen once, with roughly 4% in the top ten. The material sequenced was blood, either unsorted or a sorted T cell fraction (not recorded which). The receptor source for this set is a male donor with ankylosing spondylitis or in good health (not recorded which). The CDR3 runs from the conserved cysteine through the conserved F or W. D genes are given only for firm matches. Size is omitted from some rows. Given values are once, few, many or a class for expanded clones.

v_call: TRBV28
d_call: TRBD2
j_call: TRBJ2-1
clone_size: NA
cdr3_aa: CASSSRLAGVEEQFF
cdr3_nt: TGTGCCAGCAGTTCCCGACTAGCGGGGGTGGAGGAGCAGTTCTTC

v_call: TRBV20-1
d_call: NA
j_call: TRBJ1-2
clone_size: few
cdr3_aa: CSASTGGAIDYGYTF
cdr3_nt: TGCAGTGCTAGCACCGGAGGGGCGATTGACTATGGCTACACCTTC

v_call: TRBV12-3/TRBV12-4
d_call: TRBD1
j_call: TRBJ2-2
clone_size: many
cdr3_aa: CASRLTGGPGELFF
cdr3_nt: TGTGCCAGCAGACTGACAGGGGGCCCCGGGGAGCTGTTTTTT

v_call: TRBV6-5
d_call: TRBD2
j_call: TRBJ2-7
clone_size: NA
cdr3_aa: CASSYGLADPYEQYF
cdr3_nt: TGTGCCAGCAGTTACGGACTAGCGGATCCTTACGAGCAGTACTTC

v_call: TRBV5-5
d_call: NA
j_call: TRBJ2-1
clone_size: NA
cdr3_aa: CASSGLADYNEQFF
cdr3_nt: TGTGCCAGCAGCGGGTTAGCAGACTACAATGAGCAGTTCTTC

v_call: TRBV2
d_call: TRBD1
j_call: TRBJ1-2
clone_size: NA
cdr3_aa: CASSQNTGTGEYGYTF
cdr3_nt: TGTGCCAGCAGTCAAAACACCGGGACAGGGGAATATGGCTACACCTTC

v_call: TRBV11-2
d_call: NA
j_call: TRBJ2-3
clone_size: few
cdr3_aa: CASSLISSTDTQYF
cdr3_nt: TGTGCCAGCAGCTTAATATCTAGCACAGATACGCAGTATTTT

v_call: TRBV27
d_call: NA
j_call: TRBJ2-3
clone_size: NA
cdr3_aa: CASSLSPLTDTQYF
cdr3_nt: TGTGCCAGCAGTTTATCTCCCCTCACAGATACGCAGTATTTT

v_call: TRBV20-1
d_call: NA
j_call: TRBJ2-3
clone_size: NA
cdr3_aa: CSASPDPSTDTQYF
cdr3_nt: TGCAGTGCTAGCCCCGACCCGAGCACAGATACGCAGTATTTT

v_call: TRBV6-5
d_call: TRBD1
j_call: TRBJ1-1
clone_size: NA
cdr3_aa: CASSLTGGEAFF
cdr3_nt: TGTGCCAGCAGTCTGACAGGGGGCGAAGCTTTCTTT

v_call: TRBV10-3
d_call: TRBD1
j_call: TRBJ2-5
clone_size: few
cdr3_aa: CAISGTGETQYF
cdr3_nt: TGTGCCATCAGTGGGACAGGGGAGACCCAGTACTTC

v_call: TRBV6-2/TRBV6-3
d_call: NA
j_call: TRBJ2-7
clone_size: NA
cdr3_aa: CASSYWGTEQYF
cdr3_nt: TGTGCCAGCAGTTATTGGGGAACCGAGCAGTACTTC

v_call: TRBV19
d_call: NA
j_call: TRBJ2-7
clone_size: few
cdr3_aa: CASGSYEQYF
cdr3_nt: TGTGCCAGTGGCAGCTACGAGCAGTACTTC

v_call: TRBV29-1
d_call: TRBD2
j_call: TRBJ2-2
clone_size: NA
cdr3_aa: CSVEDGRGTNTGELFF
cdr3_nt: TGCAGCGTTGAAGATGGGCGGGGGACGAACACCGGGGAGCTGTTTTTT

v_call: TRBV12-3/TRBV12-4
d_call: TRBD2
j_call: TRBJ2-3
clone_size: NA
cdr3_aa: CASSPLSSGGPTDTQYF
cdr3_nt: TGTGCCAGCAGTCCACTATCTAGCGGGGGGCCCACAGATACGCAGTATTTT

v_call: TRBV20-1
d_call: NA
j_call: TRBJ2-7
clone_size: NA
cdr3_aa: CSASGTGPTSKYF
cdr3_nt: TGCAGTGCTAGTGGGACAGGCCCGACTAGCAAGTACTTC

v_call: TRBV12-3/TRBV12-4
d_call: NA
j_call: TRBJ2-7
clone_size: NA
cdr3_aa: CASSLGLTGGGQYF
cdr3_nt: TGTGCCAGCAGTTTAGGACTTACGGGTGGCGGGCAGTACTTC

v_call: TRBV28
d_call: NA
j_call: TRBJ2-2
clone_size: NA
cdr3_aa: CASSFPRKEAGELFF
cdr3_nt: TGTGCCAGCAGTTTCCCACGGAAGGAGGCCGGGGAGCTGTTTTTT

v_call: TRBV5-1
d_call: TRBD1
j_call: TRBJ1-2
clone_size: NA
cdr3_aa: CASSPGQGADYGYTF
cdr3_nt: TGCGCCAGCAGCCCTGGACAGGGGGCGGACTATGGCTACACCTTC

v_call: TRBV20-1
d_call: NA
j_call: TRBJ2-7
clone_size: NA
cdr3_aa: CSARPRAVSYEQYF
cdr3_nt: TGCAGTGCTAGACCCCGAGCGGTTTCCTACGAGCAGTACTTC